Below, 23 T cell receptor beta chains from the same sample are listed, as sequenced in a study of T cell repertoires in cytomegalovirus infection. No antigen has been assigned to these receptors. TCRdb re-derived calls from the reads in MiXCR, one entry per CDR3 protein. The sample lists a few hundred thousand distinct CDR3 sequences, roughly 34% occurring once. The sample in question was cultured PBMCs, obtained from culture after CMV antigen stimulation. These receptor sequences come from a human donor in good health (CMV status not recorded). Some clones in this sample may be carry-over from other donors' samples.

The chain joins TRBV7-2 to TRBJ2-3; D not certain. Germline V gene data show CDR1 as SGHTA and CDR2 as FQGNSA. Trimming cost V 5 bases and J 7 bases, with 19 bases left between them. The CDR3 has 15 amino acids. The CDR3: CASSNGQSWGYTQYF. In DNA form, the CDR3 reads TGTGCCAGCAGCAACGGCCAGAGTTGGGGATATACGCAGTATTTT.

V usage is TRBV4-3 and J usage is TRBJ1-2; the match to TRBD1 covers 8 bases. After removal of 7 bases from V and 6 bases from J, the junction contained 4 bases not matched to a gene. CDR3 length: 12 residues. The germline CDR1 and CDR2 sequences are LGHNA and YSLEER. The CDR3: CASTPGGDGYTF. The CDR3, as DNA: TGCGCCAGCACCCCAGGGGGCGATGGCTACACCTTC.

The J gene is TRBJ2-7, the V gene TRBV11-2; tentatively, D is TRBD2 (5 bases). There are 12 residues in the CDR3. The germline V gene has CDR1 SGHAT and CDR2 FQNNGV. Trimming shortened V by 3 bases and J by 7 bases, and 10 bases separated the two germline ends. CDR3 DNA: TGTGCCAGCAGCTTTGCACGGGGAGAGCAGTACGTC. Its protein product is CASSFARGEQYV.

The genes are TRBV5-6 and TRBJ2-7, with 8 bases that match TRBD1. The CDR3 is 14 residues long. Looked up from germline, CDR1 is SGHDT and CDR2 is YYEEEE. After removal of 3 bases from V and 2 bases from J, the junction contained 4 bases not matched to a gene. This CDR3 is CASSWGQETYEQYF. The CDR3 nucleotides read TGTGCCAGCAGCTGGGGACAGGAAACCTACGAGCAGTACTTC.

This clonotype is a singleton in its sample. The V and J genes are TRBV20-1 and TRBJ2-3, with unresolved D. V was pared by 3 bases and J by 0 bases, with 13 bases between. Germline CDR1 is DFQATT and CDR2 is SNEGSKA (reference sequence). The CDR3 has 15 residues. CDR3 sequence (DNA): TGCAGTGCTAGCCCGGAAGGGCTAAGCACAGATACGCAGTATTTT. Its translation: CSASPEGLSTDTQYF.

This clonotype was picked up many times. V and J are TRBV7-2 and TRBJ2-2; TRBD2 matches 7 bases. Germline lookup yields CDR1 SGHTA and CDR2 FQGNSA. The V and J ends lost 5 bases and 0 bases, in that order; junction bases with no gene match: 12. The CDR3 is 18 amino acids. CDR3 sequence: CASSLHGASGANTGELFF. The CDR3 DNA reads TGTGCCAGCAGCCTCCACGGAGCTAGCGGAGCGAACACCGGGGAGCTGTTTTTT.

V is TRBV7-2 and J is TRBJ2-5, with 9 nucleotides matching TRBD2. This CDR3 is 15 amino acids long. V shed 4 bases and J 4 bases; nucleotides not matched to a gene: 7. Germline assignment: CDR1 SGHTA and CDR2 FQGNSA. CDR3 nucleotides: TGTGCCAGCAGCTCCCTAGCGGGAACGGGAGAGACCCAGTACTTC. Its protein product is CASSSLAGTGETQYF.

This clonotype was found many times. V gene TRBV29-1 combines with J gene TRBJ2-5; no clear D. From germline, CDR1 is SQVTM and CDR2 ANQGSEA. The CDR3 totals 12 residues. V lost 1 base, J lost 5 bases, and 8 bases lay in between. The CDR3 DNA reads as TGCAGCGTTGAAGGGGTGGGGGAGACCCAGTACTTC. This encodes CSVEGVGETQYF.

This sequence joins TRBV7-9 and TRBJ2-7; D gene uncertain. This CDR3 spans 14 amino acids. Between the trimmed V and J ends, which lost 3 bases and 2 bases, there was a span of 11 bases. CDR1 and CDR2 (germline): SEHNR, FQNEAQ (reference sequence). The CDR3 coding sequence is TGTGCCAGCAGCTTGCCTAGTCCCCCCTACGAGCAGTACTTC. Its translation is CASSLPSPPYEQYF. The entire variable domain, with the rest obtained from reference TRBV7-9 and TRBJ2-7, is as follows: DTGVSQNPRHKITKRGQNVTFRCDPISEHNRLYWYRQTLGQGPEFLTYFQNEAQLEKSRLLSDRFSAERPKGSFSTLEIQRTEQGDSAMYLCASSLPSPPYEQYFGPGTRLTVT.

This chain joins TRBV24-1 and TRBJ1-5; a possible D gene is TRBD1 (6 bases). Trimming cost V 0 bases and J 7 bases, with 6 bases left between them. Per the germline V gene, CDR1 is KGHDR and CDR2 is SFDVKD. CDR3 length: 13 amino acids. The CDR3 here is CATSDLQGQPQHF. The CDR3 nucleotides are TGTGCCACCAGTGATTTGCAGGGGCAGCCCCAGCATTTT.

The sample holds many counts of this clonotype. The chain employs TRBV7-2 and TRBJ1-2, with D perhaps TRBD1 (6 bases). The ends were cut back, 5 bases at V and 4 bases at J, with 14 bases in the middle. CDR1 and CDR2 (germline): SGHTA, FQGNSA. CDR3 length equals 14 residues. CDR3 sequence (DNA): TGTGCCAGCAGCCTGGAGGAGGGGGGCTATGGCTACACCTTC. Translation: CASSLEEGGYGYTF.

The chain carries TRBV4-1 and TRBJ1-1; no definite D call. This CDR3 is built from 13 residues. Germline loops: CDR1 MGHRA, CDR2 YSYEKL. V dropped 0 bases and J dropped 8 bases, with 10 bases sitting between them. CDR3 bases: TGCGCCAGCAGCCAAGAGAGGTCGGCAGAAGCTTTCTTT. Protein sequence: CASSQERSAEAFF.

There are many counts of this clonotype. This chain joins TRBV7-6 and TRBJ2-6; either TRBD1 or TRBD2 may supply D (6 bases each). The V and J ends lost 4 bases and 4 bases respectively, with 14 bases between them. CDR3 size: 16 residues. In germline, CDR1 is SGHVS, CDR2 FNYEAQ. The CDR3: CASSSMGAGGANVLTF. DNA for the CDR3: TGTGCCAGCAGCTCGATGGGGGCGGGAGGGGCCAACGTCCTGACTTTC.

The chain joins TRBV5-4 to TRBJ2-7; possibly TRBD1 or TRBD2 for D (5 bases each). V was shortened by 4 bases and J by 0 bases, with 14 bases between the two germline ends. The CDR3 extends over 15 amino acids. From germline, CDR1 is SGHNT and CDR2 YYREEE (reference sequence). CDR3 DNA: TGTGCCAGCAGCAGCTCGGGGCGGAGCTCCTACGAGCAGTACGTC. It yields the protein CASSSSGRSSYEQYV.

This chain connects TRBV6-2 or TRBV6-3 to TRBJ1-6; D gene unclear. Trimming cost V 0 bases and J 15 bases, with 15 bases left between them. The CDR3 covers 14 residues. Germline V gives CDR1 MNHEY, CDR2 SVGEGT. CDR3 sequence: CASSYSSPRPGLHF. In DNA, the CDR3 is TGTGCCAGCAGTTACTCGTCGCCGAGGCCGGGCCTCCACTTT.

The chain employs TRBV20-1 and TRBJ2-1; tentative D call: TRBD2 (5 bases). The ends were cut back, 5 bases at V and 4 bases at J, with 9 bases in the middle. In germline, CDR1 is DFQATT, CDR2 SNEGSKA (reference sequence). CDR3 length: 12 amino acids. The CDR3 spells CSAGERYNEQFF. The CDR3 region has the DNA TGCAGTGCTGGGGAGCGGTACAATGAGCAGTTCTTC.

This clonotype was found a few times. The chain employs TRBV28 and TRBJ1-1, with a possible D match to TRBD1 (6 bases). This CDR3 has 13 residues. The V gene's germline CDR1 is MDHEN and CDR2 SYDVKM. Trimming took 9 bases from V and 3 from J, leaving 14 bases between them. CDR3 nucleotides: TGTGCCAGTGAAGGGGGGGCGGACACTGAAGCTTTCTTT. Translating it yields CASEGGADTEAFF.

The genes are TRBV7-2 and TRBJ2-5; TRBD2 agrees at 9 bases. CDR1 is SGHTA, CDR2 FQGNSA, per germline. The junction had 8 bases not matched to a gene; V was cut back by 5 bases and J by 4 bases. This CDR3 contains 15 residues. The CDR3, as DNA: TGTGCCAGCAGCAGAGACCTAGCGGGAATAGAGACCCAGTACTTC. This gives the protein CASSRDLAGIETQYF.

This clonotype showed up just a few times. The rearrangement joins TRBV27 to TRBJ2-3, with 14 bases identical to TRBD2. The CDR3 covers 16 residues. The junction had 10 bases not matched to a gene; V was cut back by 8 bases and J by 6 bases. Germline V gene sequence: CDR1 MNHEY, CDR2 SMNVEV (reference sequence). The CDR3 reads CASEPRTSGRLDTQYF. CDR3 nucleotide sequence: TGTGCCAGCGAACCGCGGACTAGCGGGAGGTTGGATACGCAGTATTTT.

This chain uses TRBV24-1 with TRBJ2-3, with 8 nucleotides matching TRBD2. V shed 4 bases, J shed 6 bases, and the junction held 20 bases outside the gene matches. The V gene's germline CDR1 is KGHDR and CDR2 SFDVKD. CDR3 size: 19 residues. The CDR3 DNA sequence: TGTGCCACCAGTGACCCCACGGGTAGAGTAGCGGGAATGATGGATACGCAGTATTTT. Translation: CATSDPTGRVAGMMDTQYF.

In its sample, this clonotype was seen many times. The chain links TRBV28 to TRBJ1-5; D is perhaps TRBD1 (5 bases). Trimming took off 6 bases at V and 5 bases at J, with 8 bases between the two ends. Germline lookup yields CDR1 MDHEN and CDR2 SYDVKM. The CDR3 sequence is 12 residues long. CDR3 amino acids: CASRRGDQPQHF. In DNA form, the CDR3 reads TGTGCCAGCAGGCGAGGGGATCAGCCCCAGCATTTT.

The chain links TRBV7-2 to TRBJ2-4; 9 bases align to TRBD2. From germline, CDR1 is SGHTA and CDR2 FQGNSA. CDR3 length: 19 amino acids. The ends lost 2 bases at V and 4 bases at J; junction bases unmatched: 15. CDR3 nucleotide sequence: TGTGCCAGCAGCTTATATTTTCTAGCGGGACCGGACACGAAAAACATTCAGTACTTC. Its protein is CASSLYFLAGPDTKNIQYF.

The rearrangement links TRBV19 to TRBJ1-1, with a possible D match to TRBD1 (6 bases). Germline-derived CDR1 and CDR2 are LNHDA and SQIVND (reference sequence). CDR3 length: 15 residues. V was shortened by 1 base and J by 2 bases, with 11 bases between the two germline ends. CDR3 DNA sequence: TGTGCCAGTAGTATAGTGGCGGGGGCAAACACTGAAGCTTTCTTT. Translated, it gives CASSIVAGANTEAFF.